This T cell receptor beta chain was sequenced for a study of shared clonotypes between healthy human individuals. As regards this clone: Other DNA sequences in the sample encode the same CDR3.

Profiling relied on immunoSEQ multiplex PCR, and the TCRdb table lists in-frame clones only, not all of them. The repertoire holds about 1.5 million clones, with 98% as singletons. The CDR3 has 14 amino acids. V was pared by 1 base and J by 1 base, with 8 bases between. Germline assignment: CDR1 SQVTM and CDR2 ANQGSEA. This sequence joins TRBV29-1 and TRBJ1-3; D call uncertain. The sample was naive CD4+ T cells sorted from blood. The subset is: CD45RA+ positively selected. The sequence came from a man aged 25-40 years in good health. CDR3 sequence: CSVEGRHSGNTIYF. CDR3 nucleotides: TGCAGCGTTGAAGGGCGACATTCTGGAAACACCATATATTTT.